The rows below give T cell receptor beta chains drawn from one sample of a study of blood T cell repertoires in COVID-19. Only in-frame clones appear in the TCRdb table, and some are missing; sequencing was by immunoSEQ multiplex PCR. The sample yields 95,000 to 100,000 clones, approximately 85% seen once. Sequencing was carried out using peripheral blood. The receptors were gathered from a woman of 80 years or more with active or convalescent COVID-19. CDR3s include the opening cysteine and the closing phenylalanine or tryptophan. Fields, in order: D gene, clone size, V gene, J gene, CDR3 protein, CDR3 DNA. A D gene is named only where the DNA matches it firmly. A row's size may be missing; if present it is once, few, many or a size class.

D: .; size: .; V: TRBV10-3; J: TRBJ2-2; CDR3: CAISGTANTGELFF; DNA: TGTGCCATCAGTGGGACAGCGAACACCGGGGAGCTGTTTTTT
D: TRBD1; size: .; V: TRBV5-4; J: TRBJ1-1; CDR3: CASSTRRDRVNTEAFF; DNA: TGTGCCAGCAGCACCCGGAGGGACAGGGTGAACACTGAAGCTTTCTTT
D: TRBD2; size: .; V: TRBV5-4; J: TRBJ2-1; CDR3: CASSQGLAEIGNEQFF; DNA: TGTGCCAGCAGCCAGGGACTAGCGGAAATTGGGAATGAGCAGTTCTTC
D: .; size: .; V: TRBV7-7; J: TRBJ2-5; CDR3: CASSLGFRTTLLQETQYF; DNA: TGTGCTAGCAGCTTAGGATTTAGGACTACTCTCCTCCAAGAGACCCAGTACTTC
D: TRBD1; size: .; V: TRBV6-2/TRBV6-3; J: TRBJ1-5; CDR3: CASSYGGQISNQPQHF; DNA: TGTGCCAGCAGTTACGGGGGACAGATAAGCAATCAGCCCCAGCATTTT
D: .; size: .; V: TRBV6-5; J: TRBJ1-2; CDR3: CASSYRGQGLNYGYTF; DNA: TGTGCCAGCAGTTACCGTGGGCAGGGATTAAACTATGGCTACACCTTC
D: .; size: .; V: TRBV27; J: TRBJ1-2; CDR3: CASSSLGLNYGYTF; DNA: TGTGCCAGCAGTTCTCTGGGGCTGAACTATGGCTACACCTTC
D: TRBD1; size: .; V: TRBV2; J: TRBJ2-2; CDR3: CASSARTGNTGELFF; DNA: TGTGCCAGCAGTGCGAGGACAGGGAACACCGGGGAGCTGTTTTTT
D: .; size: .; V: TRBV7-8; J: TRBJ2-5; CDR3: CASSPGTYQETQYF; DNA: TGTGCCAGCAGCCCTGGGACTTATCAAGAGACCCAGTACTTC
D: TRBD1; size: .; V: TRBV5-1; J: TRBJ2-1; CDR3: CASSLTPDRAQSYNEQFF; DNA: TGTGCCAGCAGCTTGACACCGGACAGGGCCCAATCCTACAATGAGCAGTTCTTC
D: .; size: .; V: TRBV6-1; J: TRBJ2-1; CDR3: CASSGKREDWHNEQFF; DNA: TGTGCCAGCAGTGGAAAGAGAGAGGATTGGCACAATGAGCAGTTCTTC
D: .; size: .; V: TRBV5-1; J: TRBJ1-4; CDR3: CASSLEGGPNEKLFF; DNA: TGCGCCAGCAGCTTAGAGGGCGGTCCTAATGAAAAACTGTTTTTT
D: TRBD2; size: few; V: TRBV5-1; J: TRBJ2-1; CDR3: CASWEGSSYNEQFF; DNA: TGTGCCAGCTGGGAGGGAAGCTCCTACAATGAGCAGTTCTTC
D: TRBD2; size: .; V: TRBV7-9; J: TRBJ2-7; CDR3: CASSGETSGKTYEQYF; DNA: TGTGCCAGCAGCGGAGAGACTAGCGGGAAAACCTACGAGCAGTACTTC
D: TRBD2; size: .; V: TRBV3-1/TRBV3-2; J: TRBJ2-5; CDR3: CASSQVSGSRETQYF; DNA: TGTGCCAGCAGCCAGGTTAGCGGGAGTAGAGAGACCCAGTACTTC
D: TRBD1; size: .; V: TRBV19; J: TRBJ2-7; CDR3: CASSIWDRGDEQYF; DNA: TGTGCCAGTAGTATTTGGGACAGGGGCGACGAGCAGTACTTC
D: .; size: once; V: TRBV7-8; J: TRBJ2-1; CDR3: CASSLKTIFVNEQFF; DNA: TGTGCCAGCAGCTTAAAAACTATCTTTGTCAATGAGCAGTTCTTC
D: .; size: .; V: TRBV5-1; J: TRBJ1-6; CDR3: CASSLVDNFNSPLHF; DNA: TGTGCCAGCAGCTTGGTAGACAATTTTAATTCACCCCTCCACTTT
D: TRBD1; size: .; V: TRBV28; J: TRBJ1-2; CDR3: CATKRAGTGISQIYGYTF; DNA: TGTGCCACTAAGAGAGCCGGGACAGGGATCAGTCAGATCTATGGCTACACCTTC
D: .; size: .; V: TRBV28; J: TRBJ1-5; CDR3: CASSSPSSFSNQPQHF; DNA: TGTGCCAGCAGTTCACCTTCGAGCTTTAGCAATCAGCCCCAGCATTTT
D: TRBD1; size: .; V: TRBV6-5; J: TRBJ1-2; CDR3: CASSRGRGYTF; DNA: TGTGCCAGCAGCAGGGGGCGGGGCTACACCTTC
D: TRBD2; size: .; V: TRBV12-5; J: TRBJ2-1; CDR3: CASGLGDYRQFF; DNA: TGTGCTAGTGGTTTGGGGGACTACCGGCAGTTCTTC
D: .; size: .; V: TRBV10-2; J: TRBJ2-1; CDR3: CASSEPNGEQFF; DNA: TGCGCCAGCAGTGAGCCGAACGGGGAGCAGTTCTTC
D: TRBD1; size: .; V: TRBV6-5; J: TRBJ1-3; CDR3: CASWDRDSGNTIYF; DNA: TGTGCCTCCTGGGACAGAGACTCTGGAAACACCATATATTTT
D: TRBD1; size: .; V: TRBV2; J: TRBJ2-1; CDR3: CASSGQGALNEQFF; DNA: TGTGCCAGCAGTGGACAGGGGGCGCTGAACGAGCAGTTCTTC
D: .; size: .; V: TRBV4-1; J: TRBJ2-7; CDR3: CASSQGGAYEQYF; DNA: TGCGCCAGCAGCCAAGGGGGGGCCTACGAGCAGTACTTC
D: TRBD2; size: .; V: TRBV13; J: TRBJ2-1; CDR3: CASSLFSRTSGHNEQFF; DNA: TGTGCCAGCAGCTTATTCTCCAGGACTAGCGGACACAATGAGCAGTTCTTC
D: TRBD1; size: .; V: TRBV28; J: TRBJ1-5; CDR3: CASSSTGVMANQPQHF; DNA: TGTGCCAGCAGCTCGACAGGGGTCATGGCCAATCAGCCCCAGCATTTT
D: TRBD1; size: .; V: TRBV12-3/TRBV12-4; J: TRBJ2-7; CDR3: CASSSGQGEQYF; DNA: TGTGCCAGCAGTTCCGGACAGGGCGAGCAGTACTTC
D: .; size: .; V: TRBV5-8; J: TRBJ2-1; CDR3: CASSFSDEQFF; DNA: TGTGCCAGCAGCTTTTCTGATGAGCAGTTCTTC
D: .; size: once; V: TRBV18; J: TRBJ1-6; CDR3: CASSADRYNSPLHF; DNA: TGTGCCAGCTCAGCAGACAGATATAATTCACCCCTCCACTTT
D: TRBD1; size: .; V: TRBV24-1; J: TRBJ1-4; CDR3: CATSETGEKLFF; DNA: TGTGCCACCAGTGAGACAGGGGAAAAACTGTTTTTT
D: .; size: .; V: TRBV7-2; J: TRBJ2-1; CDR3: CASSLGTGYNEQFF; DNA: TGTGCCAGCAGCCTTGGTACGGGGTACAATGAGCAGTTCTTC